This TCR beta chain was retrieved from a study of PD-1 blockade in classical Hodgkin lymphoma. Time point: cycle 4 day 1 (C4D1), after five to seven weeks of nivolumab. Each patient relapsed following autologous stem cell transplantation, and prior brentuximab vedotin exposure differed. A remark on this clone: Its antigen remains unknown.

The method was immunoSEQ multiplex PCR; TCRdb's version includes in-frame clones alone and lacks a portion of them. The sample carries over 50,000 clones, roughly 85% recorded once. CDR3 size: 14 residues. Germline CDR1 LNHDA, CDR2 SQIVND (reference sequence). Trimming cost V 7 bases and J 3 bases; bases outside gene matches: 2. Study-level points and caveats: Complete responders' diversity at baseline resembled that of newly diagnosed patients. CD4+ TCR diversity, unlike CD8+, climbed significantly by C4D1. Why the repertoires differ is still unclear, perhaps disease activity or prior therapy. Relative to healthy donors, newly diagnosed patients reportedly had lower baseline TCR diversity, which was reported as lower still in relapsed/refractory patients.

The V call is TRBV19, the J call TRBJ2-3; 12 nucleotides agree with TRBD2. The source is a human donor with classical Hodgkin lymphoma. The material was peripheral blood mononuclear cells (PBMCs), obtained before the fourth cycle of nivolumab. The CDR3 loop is CASTSGGGTDTQYF. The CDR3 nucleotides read TGTGCCAGTACTAGCGGGGGGGGGACAGATACGCAGTATTTT.